The 23 T cell receptor beta chains below come from one sample, sequenced in a study of blood T cell repertoires in COVID-19. The assay was immunoSEQ multiplex PCR, and TCRdb's table has in-frame clones only and misses some. The data contain under 200,000 clones, about 83% of them seen just once; the ten biggest clones take up approximately 1.4%. The sample was peripheral blood. Receptor source: a human donor in a cohort sampled during active COVID-19.

The V gene is TRBV5-1, the J gene TRBJ1-4; TRBD1 aligns across 7 bases. CDR3 size: 15 residues. Trimming cost V 2 bases and J 8 bases; bases outside gene matches: 9. Germline V gene data show CDR1 as SGHRS and CDR2 as YFSETQ. The CDR3 sequence is CASSLDRDRGEKLFF. The DNA for the CDR3 is TGCGCCAGCAGCTTAGACAGGGACAGAGGGGAAAAACTGTTTTTT. Complete variable domain (other parts from reference TRBV5-1 and TRBJ1-4): KAGVTQTPRYLIKTRGQQVTLSCSPISGHRSVSWYQQTPGQGLQFLFEYFSETQRNKGNFPGRFSGRQFSNSRSEMNVSTLELGDSALYLCASSLDRDRGEKLFFGSGTQLSVL.

The genes are TRBV21-1 and TRBJ2-7; TRBD1 reflects the table's D call only, with no check against the DNA. TRBV21-1 is annotated as a pseudogene. The CDR3 runs 15 residues. The CDR3 DNA is TGTGCCAGCAGCAAAATCAGGGTAGGGTACTACGAGCAGTACTTC. Its protein is CASSKIRVGYYEQYF.

The CDR3 here is CASSQATGNPGETQYF. In nucleotides, the CDR3 is TGCGCCAGCAGCCAAGCGACAGGGAACCCTGGGGAGACCCAGTACTTC. The chain uses TRBV4-3 and TRBJ2-5; 7 bases are shared with TRBD1. V trimming: 1 base; J trimming: 5 bases; junction bases outside the gene matches: 10. The length of the CDR3 is 16 residues. Germline assignment: CDR1 LGHNA and CDR2 YSLEER.

The chain combines TRBV19 with TRBJ2-3, with a tentative D call TRBD1 (6 bases). This CDR3 is built from 15 residues. CDR1 LNHDA and CDR2 SQIVND come from the germline V gene (reference sequence). The V end lost 1 base, the J end lost 2 bases, and 10 bases lay between the germline ends. The CDR3 bases are TGTGCCAGTAGTATAGGGGGGACAATCACAGATACGCAGTATTTT. Encoded protein: CASSIGGTITDTQYF.

V gene TRBV7-2 combines with J gene TRBJ2-1; 8 nucleotides align to TRBD2. Germline V gives CDR1 SGHTA, CDR2 FQGNSA. The CDR3 is 16 amino acids. The V and J ends lost 6 bases and 8 bases, in that order; junction bases with no gene match: 15. The CDR3 DNA reads as TGTGCCAGCAGGCCAATTCCGGGACTAGGGGTCGATGAGCAGTTCTTC. Translation: CASRPIPGLGVDEQFF.

V and J are TRBV3-1 (or the pseudogene TRBV3-2) and TRBJ2-1; 10 bases agree with TRBD1. From germline, CDR1 is LGHDT and CDR2 YNNKEL (reference sequence). Losses at the gene ends were 5 bases for V and 3 bases for J; bases not matched to a gene: 4. The CDR3 sequence is 15 residues long. The DNA of the CDR3 is TGTGCCAGCAGCTCCGGGACAGGGGACTACAATGAGCAGTTCTTC. Amino acids: CASSSGTGDYNEQFF.

Concerning this clone: Other DNA sequences from this sample encode an identical CDR3 as well. This chain uses TRBV5-5 with TRBJ1-2, with TRBD1 matching 8 bases. Germline trimming cut 4 bases from V and 2 bases from J; bases unmatched to any gene: 4. The CDR3 spans 14 residues. The germline gives CDR1 SGHKS, CDR2 YYEKEE (reference sequence). CDR3 nucleotide sequence: TGTGCCAGCAGCCCCTCAGGGGGCAACTATGGCTACACCTTC. Its protein product is CASSPSGGNYGYTF.

The V call is TRBV19, the J call TRBJ1-5; TRBD1 matches 7 bases. Germline-derived CDR1 and CDR2 are LNHDA and SQIVND (reference sequence). The CDR3 covers 15 residues. V was clipped by 4 bases and J by 5 bases; unmatched bases: 8. The DNA of the CDR3 is TGTGCCAGTAGTAAGGAGGGACAGCCCCATCAGCCCCAGCATTTT. It specifies CASSKEGQPHQPQHF.

The rearrangement joins TRBV11-1 to TRBJ2-1, with TRBD2 identical over 7 bases. This CDR3 contains 15 residues. J lost 5 bases, V lost 2 bases, and 6 bases had no gene match. Germline lookup yields CDR1 SGHAT and CDR2 FQDESV (reference sequence). The CDR3 bases are TGTGCCAGCAGCTTACGCACTAGCGAGAACAATGAGCAGTTCTTC. This translates into CASSLRTSENNEQFF.

The J gene is TRBJ1-5, the V gene TRBV7-6; 7 bases are a match to TRBD1. The CDR3 totals 16 residues. The germline V gene encodes CDR1 SGHVS and CDR2 FNYEAQ. V trimming: 5 bases; J trimming: 2 bases; junction bases outside the gene matches: 9. The CDR3 region has the DNA TGTGCCAGCAGCCAAACAACAGGGGTGGGCAATCAGCCCCAGCATTTT. It yields the protein CASSQTTGVGNQPQHF.

This chain uses TRBV19 with TRBJ2-7; 7 bases map to TRBD1. CDR3 size: 14 residues. The germline CDR1 and CDR2 sequences are LNHDA and SQIVND (reference sequence). Germline trimming cut 7 bases from V and 2 bases from J; bases unmatched to any gene: 8. CDR3 residues: CASIPGRGPYEQYF. In DNA form, the CDR3 reads TGTGCCAGTATCCCAGGAAGGGGGCCCTACGAGCAGTACTTC.

This clone was detected only once. The chain uses TRBV7-2 and TRBJ2-1; 13 bases align to TRBD2. Germline-derived CDR1 and CDR2 are SGHTA and FQGNSA. V gave up 1 base and J gave up 7 bases; unmatched junction bases: 1. The CDR3 is made up of 15 amino acids. The CDR3 DNA reads as TGTGCCAGCAGCTTAGAACTAGCGGGAGGGAATGAGCAGTTCTTC. Its translation is CASSLELAGGNEQFF.

V gene TRBV9 combines with J gene TRBJ2-7; 11 bases match TRBD2. V lost 3 bases to trimming and J lost 2 bases; unmatched junction nucleotides: 4. Germline lookup yields CDR1 SGDLS and CDR2 YYNGEE. This CDR3 comprises 15 residues. The CDR3 region has the DNA TGTGCCAGCAGCGCTACTAGCGGGAGCCCCTACGAGCAGTACTTC. This encodes CASSATSGSPYEQYF. The full variable domain, rest sourced from reference TRBV9 and TRBJ2-7, is DSGVTQTPKHLITATGQRVTLRCSPRSGDLSVYWYQQSLDQGLQFLIQYYNGEERAKGNILERFSAQQFPDLHSELNLSSLELGDSALYFCASSATSGSPYEQYFGPGTRLTVT.

The CDR3 reads CASSLPLYGYTF. DNA for the CDR3: TGTGCCAGCAGTCTACCTCTCTATGGCTACACCTTC. The chain employs TRBV28 and TRBJ1-2; D is ambiguous. V was pared by 5 bases and J by 4 bases, with 8 bases between. CDR1 is MDHEN and CDR2 is SYDVKM in the germline V gene. This CDR3 has 12 residues.

The J gene is TRBJ1-5, the V gene TRBV5-1, with 7 bases lining up with TRBD1. The CDR3 covers 14 residues. The V segment lost 3 bases and the J segment 7 bases; nucleotides outside the gene matches: 7. The V gene's germline CDR1 is SGHRS and CDR2 YFSETQ. CDR3 in DNA: TGCGCCAGCAGCTCCGGTGGAGGGGGCCAGCCCCAGCATTTT. Translation: CASSSGGGGQPQHF.

V is TRBV23-1 and J is TRBJ1-5; TRBD1 matches 7 bases. TRBV23-1 is labeled an ORF, and its function is uncertain. J gave up 16 bases and V 3 bases, and 21 bases lay outside the gene matches. CDR3 length equals 16 residues. For the CDR3, the DNA is TGCGCCAGCAGTCACATCGACAGGGACCTAAAAGCGCGACTACATTTT. Protein product: CASSHIDRDLKARLHF.

J is TRBJ2-3 and V is TRBV10-1; TRBD1 is a possible D gene (5 bases). The CDR3 consists of 15 residues. Trimming took 0 bases from V and 9 from J, leaving 16 bases between them. Germline V gene lookup returns CDR1 WNHNN and CDR2 SYGVQD (reference sequence). DNA for the CDR3: TGCGCCAGCAGTGAGTCCCGGACGTGGGGCAGGACGCAGTATTTT. It encodes CASSESRTWGRTQYF.

The chain joins TRBV7-3 to TRBJ2-1, with 10 bases lining up with TRBD2. This CDR3 spans 16 amino acids. Germline V gene data show CDR1 as SGHTA and CDR2 as FQGTGA. V shed 5 bases, J shed 7 bases, and the junction held 11 bases outside the gene matches. CDR3 sequence (DNA): TGTGCCAGCAGCGAAAGCGGGAGGGCCCCCCCAAATGAGCAGTTCTTC. The encoded protein is CASSESGRAPPNEQFF.

The rearrangement uses TRBV25-1 and TRBJ1-1; D is ambiguous. Trimming pared 6 bases from V and 5 bases from J, leaving 13 bases between. Looked up from germline, CDR1 is MGHDK and CDR2 is SYGVNS. The CDR3 loop spans 13 amino acids. The CDR3 here is CASRGLQVTEAFF. In DNA form, the CDR3 reads TGTGCCAGCAGAGGACTGCAGGTAACTGAAGCTTTCTTT.

The rearrangement joins TRBV2 to TRBJ2-7, with a possible D match to TRBD1 (6 bases). This CDR3 has 14 amino acids. V shed 6 bases and J shed 0 bases, with 12 bases lying between them. Germline V gives CDR1 SNHLY, CDR2 FYNNEI. The CDR3 here is CASRPIQGSYEQYF. CDR3 nucleotide sequence: TGTGCCAGCAGGCCTATACAGGGCTCCTACGAGCAGTACTTC.

The chain employs TRBV5-1 and TRBJ1-3; D ambiguous. Trimming removed 0 bases at V and 0 bases at J, with 7 bases between. Germline V lookup: CDR1 SGHRS, CDR2 YFSETQ. The CDR3 is 15 amino acids. CDR3 region: CASSLGSVSGNTIYF. CDR3 coding DNA: TGCGCCAGCAGCTTGGGGTCAGTCTCTGGAAACACCATATATTTT.

This clone was seen once. CDR3 amino acids: CASSQTYSSGMNTEAFF. The CDR3 nucleotides read TGCGCCAGCAGCCAGACTTACTCGAGTGGAATGAACACTGAAGCTTTCTTT. The chain links TRBV5-1 to TRBJ1-1; D not resolved. Per the germline V gene, CDR1 is SGHRS and CDR2 is YFSETQ. V was pared by 4 bases and J by 0 bases, with 19 bases between. The CDR3 is 17 residues long.

The chain uses TRBV4-2 and TRBJ1-5; the D is unclear. Germline assignment: CDR1 LGHNA and CDR2 YNFKEQ. V was shortened by 0 bases and J by 3 bases, with 9 bases between the two germline ends. The CDR3 contains 15 residues. CDR3 loop: CASSQEPVLNQPQHF. In DNA form, the CDR3 reads TGTGCCAGCAGCCAAGAGCCAGTTCTCAATCAGCCCCAGCATTTT.